This T cell receptor (beta chain) was observed in a study of identical twins. Using its own MiXCR run on the 5' RACE reads, TCRdb lists one record per CDR3 protein. Seen here are 15,000 to 20,000 distinct CDR3 sequences, 55% to 75% observed once, and the top ten hold under 7%. The CDR3 is made up of 17 amino acids. The V end was cut by 4 bases, the J end by 0 bases, with 17 bases between. CDR1 and CDR2 from the germline V gene are MNHEY and SVGEGT. The sequence was collected from a woman under 30 in good health. This table probably holds off-target reads from a library built for another chain. The chain is built from TRBV6-2 or TRBV6-3 and TRBJ2-3; no reliable D call. Material: memory (CD45RO+) T cells sorted from blood. The DNA for the CDR3 is TGTGCCAGCAGTTGGATGCTGCAACCAGGTAGCACAGATACGCAGTATTTT. Translation gives CASSWMLQPGSTDTQYF.